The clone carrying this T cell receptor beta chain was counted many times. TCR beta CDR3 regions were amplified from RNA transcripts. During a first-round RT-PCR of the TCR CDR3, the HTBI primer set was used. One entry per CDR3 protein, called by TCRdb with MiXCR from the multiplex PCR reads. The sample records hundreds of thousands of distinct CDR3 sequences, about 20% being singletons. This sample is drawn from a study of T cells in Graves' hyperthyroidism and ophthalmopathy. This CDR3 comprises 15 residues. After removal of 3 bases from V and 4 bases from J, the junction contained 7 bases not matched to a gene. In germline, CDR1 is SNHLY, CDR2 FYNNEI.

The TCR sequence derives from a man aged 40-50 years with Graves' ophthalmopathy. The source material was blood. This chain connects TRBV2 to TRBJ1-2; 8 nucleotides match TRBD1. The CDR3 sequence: CASSEGWTGIYGYTF. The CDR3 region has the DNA TGTGCCAGCAGTGAGGGGTGGACAGGGATCTATGGCTACACCTTC.